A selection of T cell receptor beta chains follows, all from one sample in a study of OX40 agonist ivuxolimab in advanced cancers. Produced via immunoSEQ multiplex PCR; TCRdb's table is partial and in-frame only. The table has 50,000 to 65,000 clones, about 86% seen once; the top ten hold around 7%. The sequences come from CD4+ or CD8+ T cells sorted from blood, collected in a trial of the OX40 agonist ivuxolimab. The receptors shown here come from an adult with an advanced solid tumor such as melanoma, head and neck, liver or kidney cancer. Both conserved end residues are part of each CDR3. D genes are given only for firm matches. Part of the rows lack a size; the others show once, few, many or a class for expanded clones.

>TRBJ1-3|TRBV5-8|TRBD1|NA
TGTGCCAGCAGCTTGGCAACTACAGGGGTTGGAAACACCATATATTTT
CASSLATTGVGNTIYF
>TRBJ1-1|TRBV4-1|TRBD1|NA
TGCGCCAGCAGCCTGGACAGGGTTACTGAAGCTTTCTTT
CASSLDRVTEAFF
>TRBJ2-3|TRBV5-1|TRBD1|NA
TGCGCCAGCAGCTTGGCCCGGGACAGGGTTACAGATACGCAGTATTTT
CASSLARDRVTDTQYF
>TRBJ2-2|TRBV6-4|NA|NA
TGTGCCAGCAGTGCCGTCGCGAACACCGGGGAGCTGTTTTTT
CASSAVANTGELFF
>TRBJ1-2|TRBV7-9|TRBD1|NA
TGTGCCAGCAGCTTAGAGAGTGCAGGGGGTAGTGGCTACACCTTC
CASSLESAGGSGYTF
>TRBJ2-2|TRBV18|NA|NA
TGTGCCAGCTCACCAAGCGCAGTCAATTACGGCGAGCTGTTTTTT
CASSPSAVNYGELFF
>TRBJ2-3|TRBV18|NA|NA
TGTGCCAGCTCACCACCCGGGGAGACCACAGATACGCAGTATTTT
CASSPPGETTDTQYF
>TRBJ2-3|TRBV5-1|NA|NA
TGCGCCAGCAGCTTGGCCGGGCAGGGCGGCACAGATACGCAGTATTTT
CASSLAGQGGTDTQYF
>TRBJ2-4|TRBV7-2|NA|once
TGTGCCAGCAGCTTAGTGGGGAGCGGCCTAGCCAAAAACATTCAGTACTTC
CASSLVGSGLAKNIQYF
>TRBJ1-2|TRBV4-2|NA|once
TGTGCCAGCAGCCAAGACATCGGGGGGCCTAACTATGGCTACACCTTC
CASSQDIGGPNYGYTF
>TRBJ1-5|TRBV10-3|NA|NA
TGTGCCATCAGTACAGAGGGCGGGGGTCAGCCCCAGCATTTT
CAISTEGGGQPQHF
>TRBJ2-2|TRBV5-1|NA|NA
TGCGCCAGCAGCTTGGATGGGAGCACCGGGGAGCTGTTTTTT
CASSLDGSTGELFF
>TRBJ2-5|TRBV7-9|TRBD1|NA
TGTGCCAGCAGCTCGAGGTGGGACAGCGTCCAAGAGACCCAGTACTTC
CASSSRWDSVQETQYF
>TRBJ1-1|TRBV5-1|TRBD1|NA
TGCGCCAGCAGCCCGGGACAGGGCACTTCTAGTCCTTTCTTT
CASSPGQGTSSPFF
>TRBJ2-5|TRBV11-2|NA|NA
TGTGCCAGCAGCCCCTCGGAGGACTGGGGAGAGACCCAGTACTTC
CASSPSEDWGETQYF
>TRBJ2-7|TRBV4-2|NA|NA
TGTGCCAGCAGCCACAGACAGAGTTCTACCTACGAGCAGTACTTC
CASSHRQSSTYEQYF
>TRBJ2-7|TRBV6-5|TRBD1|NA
TGTGCCAGCAGGATGGGAGACAGGGTCGGCTACGAGCAGTACTTC
CASRMGDRVGYEQYF
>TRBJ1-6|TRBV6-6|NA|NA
TGTGCCAGCAGTCCTCCGGGACCCGGAGTATCGACCCTCCACTTT
CASSPPGPGVSTLHF
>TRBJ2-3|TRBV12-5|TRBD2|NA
TGTGCTAGTGGTATGGGGACTAGCGGGGGCACAGATACGCAGTATTTT
CASGMGTSGGTDTQYF
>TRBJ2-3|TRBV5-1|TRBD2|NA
TGCGCCAGCAGCTTGGGGGGGGAGGGTTTCACAGATACGCAGTATTTT
CASSLGGEGFTDTQYF
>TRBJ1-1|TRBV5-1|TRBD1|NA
TGCGCCAGCGGCGACAGGGGGAGGGTCACTGAAGCTTTCTTT
CASGDRGRVTEAFF
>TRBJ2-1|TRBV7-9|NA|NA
TGTGCCAGCAGCTTACTAGGCAGGGCTAATGAGCAGTTCTTC
CASSLLGRANEQFF
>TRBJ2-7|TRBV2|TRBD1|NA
TGTGCCAGCAAGACAGGGGTTATGAGGCTGGACGAGCAGTACTTC
CASKTGVMRLDEQYF
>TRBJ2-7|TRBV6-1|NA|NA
TGTGCCAGCACGAACAGTTACTCCTACGAGCAGTACTTC
CASTNSYSYEQYF
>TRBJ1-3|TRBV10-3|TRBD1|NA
TGTGCCATCAGTGAGCGGACAGGGGGAATCTCTGGAAACACCATATATTTT
CAISERTGGISGNTIYF
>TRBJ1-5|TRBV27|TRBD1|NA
TGTGCCAGCGGCCCACCGGGACAGGGGAATCAGCCCCAGCATTTT
CASGPPGQGNQPQHF
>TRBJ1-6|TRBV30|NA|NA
TGTGCCTGGAGTGAGGGGTTGGCACCCCTCCACTTT
CAWSEGLAPLHF
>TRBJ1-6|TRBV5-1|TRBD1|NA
TGCGCCAGCAGCTACTCCGGGACAGGCAATTCACCCCTCCACTTT
CASSYSGTGNSPLHF
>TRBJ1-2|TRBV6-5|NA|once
TGTGCCAGCAGCCCAAGGGCAGGGTCCCTATCCTACACCTTC
CASSPRAGSLSYTF
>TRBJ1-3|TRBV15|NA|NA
TGTGCCACCAGCAGAGACAGGGTCGCCGGAAACACCATATATTTT
CATSRDRVAGNTIYF
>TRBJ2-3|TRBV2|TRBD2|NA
TGTGCCAGCAGACTAGCGGGGGGGGCAGATACGCAGTATTTT
CASRLAGGADTQYF
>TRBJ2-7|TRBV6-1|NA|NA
TGTGCCAGCAGTGAAGAGTTATCAAACTACGAGCAGTACTTC
CASSEELSNYEQYF
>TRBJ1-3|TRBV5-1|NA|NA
TGCGCCAGCATGGGGGTTCCCTCTGGAAACACCATATATTTT
CASMGVPSGNTIYF
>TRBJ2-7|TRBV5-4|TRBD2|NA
TGTGCCAGCAGTACGAGCGGGGGGCCCGTCGAGCAGTACTTC
CASSTSGGPVEQYF
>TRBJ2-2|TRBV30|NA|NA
TGTGCCCGGCCGCGCTTCCCGGGAGACACCGGGGAGCTGTTTTTT
CARPRFPGDTGELFF
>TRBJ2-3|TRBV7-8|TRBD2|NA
TGTGCCAGCAGCTTAGGGAGCGGGGGGGCACGCGATACGCAGTATTTT
CASSLGSGGARDTQYF
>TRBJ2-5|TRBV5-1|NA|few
TGCGCCAGCAGCTTGGCCGACGCCGAGACCCAGTACTTC
CASSLADAETQYF
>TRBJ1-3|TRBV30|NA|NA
TGTGCCTGGAGTGTCATGTTTGGAAACACCATATATTTT
CAWSVMFGNTIYF
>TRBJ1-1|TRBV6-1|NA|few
TGTGCCAGCAGTTATGACATGGGGACTGAAGCTTTCTTT
CASSYDMGTEAFF
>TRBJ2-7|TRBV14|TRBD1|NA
TGTGCCAGCAGCCAAGATAGTTACAGGGGATACTACGAGCAGTACTTC
CASSQDSYRGYYEQYF
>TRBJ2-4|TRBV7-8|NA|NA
TGTGCCAGCAGCCCCTACCGGGCCGGCCAAAACATTCAGTACTTC
CASSPYRAGQNIQYF
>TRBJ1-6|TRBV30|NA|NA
TGTGCCTGGAGGAGAACTGGGAATTCACCCCTCCACTTT
CAWRRTGNSPLHF
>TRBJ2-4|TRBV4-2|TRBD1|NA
TGTGCCAGCAGCCAACCATACAGGGGGCGCGACAAAAACATTCAGTACTTC
CASSQPYRGRDKNIQYF
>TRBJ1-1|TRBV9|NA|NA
TGTGCCAGCAGCTCCAGACGGACGTATGCCATGAACACTGAAGCTTTCTTT
CASSSRRTYAMNTEAFF
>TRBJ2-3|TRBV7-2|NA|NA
TGTGCCAGCAGCTCGGATCTAGCCGCAGATACGCAGTATTTT
CASSSDLAADTQYF
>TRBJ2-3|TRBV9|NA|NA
TGTGCCAGCAGCCCGGCCGGTCTAATTACGCAGTATTTT
CASSPAGLITQYF
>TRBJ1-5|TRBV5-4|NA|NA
TGTGCCAGCAGCTTGGGCGGGACGGCAGGGGCCCAACGCCCTATTTTT
CASSLGGTAGAQRPIF
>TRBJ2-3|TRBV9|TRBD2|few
TGTGCCAGCAGCCTACAACCGACTAGCGGGGGGCCACCCTATACGCAGTATTTT
CASSLQPTSGGPPYTQYF
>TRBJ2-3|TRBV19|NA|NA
TGTGCCAGTAGTAAGGGGGGGGCGGTGGTAACAGATACGCAGTATTTT
CASSKGGAVVTDTQYF
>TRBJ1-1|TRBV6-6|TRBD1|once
TGTGCCAGCAGTTACTTGGCAGGGGGTAGGGTAGCTTTCTTT
CASSYLAGGRVAFF
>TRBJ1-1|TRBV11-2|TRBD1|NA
TGTGCCAGCAGCTTAGGGGTCCAGGGGGTCACTGAAGCTTTCTTT
CASSLGVQGVTEAFF
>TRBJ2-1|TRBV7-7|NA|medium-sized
TGTGCCAGCAGCCCCGGGGTCTCCTACAATGAGCAGTTCTTC
CASSPGVSYNEQFF
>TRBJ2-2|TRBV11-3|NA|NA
TGTGCCAGCAGCTTAGCCCAGACCGGTGGCGGGGAGCTGTTTTTT
CASSLAQTGGGELFF
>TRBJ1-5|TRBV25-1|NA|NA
TGTGCCAGCAGGGGTGGCAATCAGCCCCAGCATTTT
CASRGGNQPQHF